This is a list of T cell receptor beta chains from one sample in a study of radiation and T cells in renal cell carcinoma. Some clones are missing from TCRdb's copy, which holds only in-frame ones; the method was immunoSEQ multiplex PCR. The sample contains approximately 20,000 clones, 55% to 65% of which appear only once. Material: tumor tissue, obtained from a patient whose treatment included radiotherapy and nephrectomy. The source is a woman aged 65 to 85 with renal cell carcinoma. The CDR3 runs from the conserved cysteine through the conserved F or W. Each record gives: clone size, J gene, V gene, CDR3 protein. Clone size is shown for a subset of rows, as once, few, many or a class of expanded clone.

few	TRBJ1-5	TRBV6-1	CASSEPGANQPQHF
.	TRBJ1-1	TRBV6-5	CASSYSWTGSFAEAFF
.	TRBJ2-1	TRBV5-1	CASSAQTGSYNEQFF
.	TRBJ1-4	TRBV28	CASSFWTAGEKLFF
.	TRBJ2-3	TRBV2	CASSGRTVPTGDTQYF
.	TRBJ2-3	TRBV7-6	CASSLVAGTTDTQYF
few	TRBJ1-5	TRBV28	CASSPRFRDSNQPQHF
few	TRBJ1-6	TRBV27	CASSPRTGNSPLHF
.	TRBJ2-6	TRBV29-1	CSVSGSGANVLTF
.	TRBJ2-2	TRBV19	CASRPANTGELFF
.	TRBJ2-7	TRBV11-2	CASSLTRSEQYF
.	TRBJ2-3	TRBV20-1	CRRGGADTQYF
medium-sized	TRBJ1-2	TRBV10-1	CASRDGAKKSNYGYTF
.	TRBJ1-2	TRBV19	CASSINLYGYTF
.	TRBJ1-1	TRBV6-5	CASSYSGVGTEAFF
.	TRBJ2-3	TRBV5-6	CASSAPRDRGWADTQYF
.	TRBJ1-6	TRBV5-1	CASSLGGYNSPLHF
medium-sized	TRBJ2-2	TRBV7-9	CASSLRTGAPTGELFF
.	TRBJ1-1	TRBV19	CASRNRVGTEAFF
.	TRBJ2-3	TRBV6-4	CASSPRGDTDTQYF
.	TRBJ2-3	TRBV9	CASSVELAGGFTDTQYF
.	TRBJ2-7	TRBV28	CASTPSGARYEQYF
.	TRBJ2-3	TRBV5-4	CASSLRGADTQYF
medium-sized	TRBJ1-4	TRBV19	CASSIPGLGEKLFF
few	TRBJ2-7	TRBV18	CASSLQGAFGYF
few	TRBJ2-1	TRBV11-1	CASSDQGSEQFF
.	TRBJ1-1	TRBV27	CASSFDGYTEAFF
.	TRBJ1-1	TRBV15	CATRQGNENTEAFF
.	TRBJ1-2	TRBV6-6	CASSPGLSRGYTF
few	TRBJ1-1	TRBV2	CASLSVSTEAFF
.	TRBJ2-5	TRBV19	CASSIGGAETQYF
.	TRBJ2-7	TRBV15	CATSRRRDRGGYEQYF
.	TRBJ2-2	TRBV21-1	CASSKVTGRHGTGELFF
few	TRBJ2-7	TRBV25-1	CARSQIYEQYF
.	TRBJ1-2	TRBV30	CAWSDSYGYTF
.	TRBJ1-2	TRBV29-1	CSVSPGYTF
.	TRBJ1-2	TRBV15	CATSRGAGYTF
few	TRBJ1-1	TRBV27	CASSFSGREAFF
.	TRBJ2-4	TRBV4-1	CASSHPGQGNIQYF
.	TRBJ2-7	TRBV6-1	CASSEAAGDLYEQYF
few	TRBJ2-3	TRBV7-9	CASSLGQGGTDTQYF
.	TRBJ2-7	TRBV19	CASSTQGWLAYEQYF
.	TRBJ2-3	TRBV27	CASSRTGESTDTQYF
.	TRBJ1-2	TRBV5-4	CASRRGGGTMDGYTF
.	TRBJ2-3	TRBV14	CASSQRRFTDTQYF
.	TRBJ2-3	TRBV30	CAWKSSMRTGRDTQYF
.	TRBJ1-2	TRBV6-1	CASRQTTGGNYGYTF
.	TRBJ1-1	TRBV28	CASRGRPEAFF
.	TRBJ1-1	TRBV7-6	CASSPPHNTEAFF
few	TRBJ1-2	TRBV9	CASGQGASPYGYTF
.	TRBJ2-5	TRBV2	CASSRLQGNQETQYF
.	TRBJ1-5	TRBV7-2	CASSSDPGYQPQHF
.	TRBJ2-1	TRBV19	CASSTPTGTYNEQFF
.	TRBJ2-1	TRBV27	CASSSVPGDEQFF
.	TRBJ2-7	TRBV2	CASRPGQGIYEQYF